The 23 T cell receptor beta chains presented below share a single source sample, sequenced in a study of shared clonotypes between healthy human individuals. The table came from immunoSEQ multiplex PCR; TCRdb's copy has only in-frame clones and leaves some out. The data contain over a million clones, roughly 95% of them seen just once; the ten biggest clones take up roughly 1.2%. Specimen: naive CD4+ T cells sorted from blood. Subset in this sample: CD45RA+ positively selected. These receptors were obtained from a young man in good health.

The chain uses TRBV6-5 and TRBJ1-5; 9 positions agree with TRBD1. The ends lost 5 bases at V and 3 bases at J; junction bases unmatched: 2. The CDR3 has 14 amino acids. Germline V gene data show CDR1 as MNHEY and CDR2 as SVGAGI. The CDR3 DNA reads TGTGCCAGCAGTCGGGACAGGGACAATCAGCCCCAGCATTTT. It is translated as CASSRDRDNQPQHF.

This chain connects TRBV11-2 to TRBJ2-7; 14 bases agree with TRBD2. Trimming took 4 bases from V and 2 from J; bases not matched to a gene: 13. The CDR3 is 19 amino acids. Germline CDR1 SGHAT, CDR2 FQNNGV. DNA for the CDR3: TGTGCCAGCAGCTCCCGGACTAGCGGGAGGTTAAACAACCCCTACGAGCAGTACTTC. It encodes CASSSRTSGRLNNPYEQYF.

The V and J genes are TRBV28 and TRBJ2-7; TRBD1 aligns across 9 bases. The trim removed 2 bases at V and 5 bases at J, leaving 4 bases unmatched. Germline-derived CDR1 and CDR2 are MDHEN and SYDVKM. This CDR3 has 14 residues. DNA for the CDR3: TGTGCCAGCAGTTTAGGGGACAGGGCCAACGAGCAGTACTTC. Encoded protein: CASSLGDRANEQYF.

Points on this clone: The same CDR3 can be traced to other DNA sequences in this sample. V usage is TRBV6-5 and J usage is TRBJ1-4, with D unresolved. CDR3 length equals 14 residues. V lost 0 bases and J 4 bases, leaving 6 bases between the germline ends. The V gene's germline CDR1 is MNHEY and CDR2 SVGAGI. The CDR3 sequence is CASSYSQVNEKLFF. The DNA of the CDR3 is TGTGCCAGCAGTTACTCCCAGGTTAATGAAAAACTGTTTTTT.

This chain connects TRBV29-1 to TRBJ1-3; D gene uncertain. CDR3 size: 13 residues. Trimming stripped 4 bases from V and 0 bases from J, with 7 bases between. Germline values: CDR1 SQVTM, CDR2 ANQGSEA. The DNA for the CDR3 is TGCAGCGTTGTTTCCCTCTCTGGAAACACCATATATTTT. Amino acid sequence: CSVVSLSGNTIYF.

The chain links TRBV2 to TRBJ2-3; 8 nucleotides agree with TRBD2. The germline V gene encodes CDR1 SNHLY and CDR2 FYNNEI. The CDR3 sequence is 15 residues long. With V trimmed by 10 bases and J by 4 bases, 13 bases remained unmatched. Written as DNA, the CDR3 is TGTGCCATAAAACGGGGGGGAGGGCCTCCAGATACGCAGTATTTT. Its translation: CAIKRGGGPPDTQYF.

For this clone: Other DNA sequences in the sample encode the same CDR3. V usage is TRBV15 and J usage is TRBJ2-3; D might be TRBD2 (5 bases). Germline V gives CDR1 LNHNV, CDR2 YYDKDF (reference sequence). The CDR3 sequence is 14 residues long. V was shortened by 3 bases and J by 0 bases, with 7 bases between the two germline ends. CDR3 protein: CATSSGGSTDTQYF. DNA of the CDR3: TGTGCCACCAGCAGTGGAGGAAGCACAGATACGCAGTATTTT.

The gene calls are TRBV2 and TRBJ2-7, with D perhaps TRBD1 or TRBD2 (6 bases each). The CDR3 runs to 15 residues. Germline V gene lookup returns CDR1 SNHLY and CDR2 FYNNEI. V lost 7 bases to trimming and J lost 2 bases, with 18 bases between them. The CDR3 here is CASTDITGATYEQYF. The CDR3 DNA is TGTGCCAGCACTGATATTACGGGGGCCACCTACGAGCAGTACTTC.

This chain connects TRBV4-2 to TRBJ2-1; 14 bases match TRBD2. Germline trimming cut 4 bases from V and 3 bases from J; bases unmatched to any gene: 5. The CDR3 contains 17 residues. CDR1 and CDR2 from the germline V gene are LGHNA and YNFKEQ. The CDR3 nucleotides are TGTGCCAGCAGCCTAACGGGACTAGCGGGAGACTACAATGAGCAGTTCTTC. Translating it yields CASSLTGLAGDYNEQFF.

The rearrangement uses TRBV7-9 and TRBJ2-1, with TRBD1 identical over 12 bases. The V gene end was trimmed by 5 bases and the J gene end by 9 bases; junction bases not matched to a gene: 11. CDR1 and CDR2 from the germline V gene are SEHNR and FQNEAQ (reference sequence). The length of the CDR3 is 16 residues. The DNA of the CDR3 is TGTGCCAGCAGCAAGGGACAGGGGGCGGTTTTCTCTGAGCAGTTCTTC. Amino acid sequence: CASSKGQGAVFSEQFF.

The chain uses TRBV7-6 and TRBJ2-5, with D possibly being TRBD1 (5 bases). Germline V gene data show CDR1 as SGHVS and CDR2 as FNYEAQ. The CDR3 is 15 residues long. V gave up 5 bases and J gave up 0 bases, with 13 bases separating them. CDR3 loop: CASSNPATDQETQYF. In DNA, the CDR3 is TGTGCCAGCAGCAATCCAGCGACAGACCAAGAGACCCAGTACTTC.

V and J are TRBV5-5 and TRBJ2-7; 16 positions agree with TRBD2. Germline V gives CDR1 SGHKS, CDR2 YYEKEE (reference sequence). The CDR3 runs 17 residues. Trimming took 4 bases from V and 3 from J; bases not matched to a gene: 7. In DNA form, the CDR3 reads TGTGCCAGCAGCCTCACGGGACTAGCGGGAGGGTACTACGAGCAGTACTTC. This gives the protein CASSLTGLAGGYYEQYF.

The chain joins TRBV5-6 to TRBJ2-5; no clear D. CDR3 length: 13 residues. The V gene lost 0 bases and the J gene lost 1 base, with 4 bases spanning the gap. Germline assignment: CDR1 SGHDT and CDR2 YYEEEE. CDR3 sequence reads: CASSLASQETQYF. The CDR3 nucleotides are TGTGCCAGCAGCTTGGCCAGCCAAGAGACCCAGTACTTC.

The V gene is TRBV5-4, the J gene TRBJ2-1; 7 nucleotides align to TRBD2. Trimming at V came to 4 bases and at J to 0 bases, leaving 7 bases not matched to a gene. CDR1 and CDR2 (germline): SGHNT, YYREEE (reference sequence). CDR3 size: 16 residues. As DNA, the CDR3 is TGTGCCAGCAGCCCTTCCGGGGGGAGCTCCTACAATGAGCAGTTCTTC. The encoded protein is CASSPSGGSSYNEQFF.

The chain's CDR3 is CASNGDRGRTTGELFF. For the CDR3, the DNA is TGCGCCAGCAATGGGGACAGGGGTCGGACCACCGGGGAGCTGTTTTTT. The V gene is TRBV5-1, the J gene TRBJ2-2; 10 bases line up with TRBD1. CDR1 is SGHRS, CDR2 YFSETQ, per germline. J was trimmed by 4 bases and V by 6 bases; bases with no gene match: 9. The CDR3 is 16 residues long.

The chain couples TRBV6-1 to TRBJ2-1; 10 nucleotides line up with TRBD2. Trimming removed 2 bases from V and 9 bases from J; junction bases left unmatched: 13. The CDR3 runs 17 residues. Per germline, CDR1 MNHNS and CDR2 SASEGT. CDR3 sequence reads: CASSETPASGRHGEQFF. CDR3 DNA sequence: TGTGCCAGCAGTGAAACCCCGGCTAGCGGGAGACACGGTGAGCAGTTCTTC.

The chain recombines TRBV27 with TRBJ1-2; unclear D gene. This CDR3 has 12 residues. Per the germline V gene, CDR1 is MNHEY and CDR2 is SMNVEV (reference sequence). Trimming removed 0 bases at V and 8 bases at J, with 7 bases between. The CDR3 is CASSLSGHGYTF. CDR3 in DNA: TGTGCCAGCAGTTTATCTGGGCACGGCTACACCTTC.

The V and J genes are TRBV4-1 and TRBJ2-7; 7 nucleotides align to TRBD1. This CDR3 has 18 amino acids. Germline V gene lookup returns CDR1 MGHRA and CDR2 YSYEKL. With V trimmed by 0 bases and J by 2 bases, 13 bases remained unmatched. CDR3 amino acids: CASSQDGTEITLPYEQYF. The CDR3 coding sequence is TGCGCCAGCAGCCAAGATGGGACAGAAATAACTCTCCCCTACGAGCAGTACTTC.

As DNA, the CDR3 is TGTGCCAGCAGTTACGCGGGACCGAACACCGGGGAGCTGTTTTTT. This gives the protein CASSYAGPNTGELFF. The J gene is TRBJ2-2, the V gene TRBV6-5, with D tentatively TRBD2 (6 bases). Germline CDR1 is MNHEY and CDR2 is SVGAGI. The CDR3 is made up of 15 amino acids. V lost 2 bases and J lost 0, with 7 bases in between.

The chain recombines TRBV5-1 with TRBJ2-7; 14 bases are shared with TRBD2. The CDR3 is 18 residues long. The junction had 12 bases not matched to a gene; V was cut back by 2 bases and J by 5 bases. Germline loops: CDR1 SGHRS, CDR2 YFSETQ. The CDR3: CASSFGGLAGGGADEQYF. For the CDR3, the DNA is TGCGCCAGCAGCTTTGGCGGACTAGCGGGAGGAGGGGCTGACGAGCAGTACTTC.

The gene calls are TRBV11-2 and TRBJ2-7, with D perhaps TRBD2 (5 bases). This CDR3 has 17 residues. Trimming cost V 1 base and J 3 bases, with 19 bases left between them. Germline CDR1 is SGHAT and CDR2 is FQNNGV. The CDR3 DNA reads TGTGCCAGCAGCTTAGTCTCGGGATGGGGTCAGCGCTACGAGCAGTACTTC. It codes for CASSLVSGWGQRYEQYF. The full variable domain, in which reference TRBV11-2 and TRBJ2-7 provide the parts outside the CDR3, is EAGVAQSPRYKIIEKRQSVAFWCNPISGHATLYWYQQILGQGPKLLIQFQNNGVVDDSQLPKDRFSAERLKGVDSTLKIQPAKLEDSAVYLCASSLVSGWGQRYEQYFGPGTRLTVT.

Here the CDR3 reads CASSLGKSGYEQYF. The CDR3 DNA sequence: TGTGCCAGCAGCTTGGGGAAATCCGGTTACGAGCAGTACTTC. The chain carries TRBV5-6 and TRBJ2-7; D is unclear. The V end lost 0 bases, the J end lost 4 bases, and 11 bases lay between the germline ends. There are 14 residues in the CDR3. Germline V gives CDR1 SGHDT, CDR2 YYEEEE. The variable domain in full, with the rest retrieved from reference TRBV5-6 and TRBJ2-7, is DAGVTQSPTHLIKTRGQQVTLRCSPKSGHDTVSWYQQALGQGPQFIFQYYEEEERQRGNFPDRFSGHQFPNYSSELNVNALLLGDSALYLCASSLGKSGYEQYFGPGTRLTVT.

The V gene is TRBV5-1, the J gene TRBJ1-3; D remains ambiguous. The V end was cut by 0 bases, the J end by 2 bases, with 9 bases between. CDR3 length equals 15 residues. Looked up from germline, CDR1 is SGHRS and CDR2 is YFSETQ. The CDR3 protein is CASSLEVSAGNTIYF. Written as DNA, the CDR3 is TGCGCCAGCAGCTTGGAGGTGTCTGCTGGAAACACCATATATTTT.